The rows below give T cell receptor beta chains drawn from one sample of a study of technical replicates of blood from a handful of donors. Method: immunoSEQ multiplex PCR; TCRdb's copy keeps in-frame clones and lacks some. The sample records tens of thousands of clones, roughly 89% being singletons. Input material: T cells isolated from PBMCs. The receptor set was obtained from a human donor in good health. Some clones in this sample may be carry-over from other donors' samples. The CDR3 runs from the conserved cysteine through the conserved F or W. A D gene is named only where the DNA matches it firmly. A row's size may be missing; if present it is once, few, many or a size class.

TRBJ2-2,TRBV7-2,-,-,CASSFNPGGASGELFF,TGTGCCAGCAGCTTTAATCCGGGGGGCGCGTCCGGGGAGCTGTTTTTT
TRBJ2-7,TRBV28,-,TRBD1,CASSLVGTGMYEQYF,TGTGCCAGCAGTTTAGTTGGGACAGGCATGTACGAGCAGTACTTC
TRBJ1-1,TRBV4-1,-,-,CASSQESITEAFF,TGCGCCAGCAGCCAAGAATCTATCACTGAGGCTTTCTTT
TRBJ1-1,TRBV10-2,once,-,CASSLGNTEAFF,TGCGCCAGCAGTCTAGGGAACACTGAAGCTTTCTTT
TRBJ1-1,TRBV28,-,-,CASSLGGLNTEAFF,TGTGCCAGCAGTTTGGGGGGGCTTAACACTGAAGCTTTCTTT
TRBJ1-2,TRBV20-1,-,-,CSARLRDGYTF,TGCAGTGCCCGACTCAGGGATGGCTACACCTTC
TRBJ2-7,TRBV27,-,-,CASSLHRQAFYEQYF,TGTGCCAGCAGTTTACATCGACAGGCTTTTTACGAGCAGTACTTC
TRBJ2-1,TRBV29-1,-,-,CSVEEPGSYEQFF,TGCAGCGTTGAAGAGCCGGGTAGTTATGAGCAGTTCTTC
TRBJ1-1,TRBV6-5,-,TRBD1,CASSYSATGGRTEAFF,TGTGCCAGCAGTTACTCCGCGACAGGGGGGAGGACTGAAGCTTTCTTT
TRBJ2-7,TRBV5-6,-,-,CASSFGDGTYF,-
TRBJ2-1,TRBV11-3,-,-,CASSLGGPEQFF,TGTGCCAGCAGCTTAGGAGGGCCTGAGCAGTTCTTC
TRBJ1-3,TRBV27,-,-,CASSPGGGSRNTIYF,TGTGCCAGCAGTCCCGGGGGGGGGTCTAGGAACACCATATATTTT
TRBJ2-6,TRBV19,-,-,CASSIRRDKANVLTF,TGTGCCAGTAGTATCCGACGTGACAAGGCCAACGTCCTGACTTTC
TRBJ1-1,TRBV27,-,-,CASSYGGGTEAFF,TGTGCCAGCAGTTACGGGGGGGGGACTGAAGCTTTCTTT
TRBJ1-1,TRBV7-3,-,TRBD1,CASSLQGASGTEAFF,TGTGCCAGCAGCTTACAGGGGGCTTCGGGCACTGAAGCTTTCTTT
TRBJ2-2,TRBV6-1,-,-,CASSEILTGELFF,TGTGCCAGCAGTGAAATACTCACCGGGGAGCTGTTTTTT
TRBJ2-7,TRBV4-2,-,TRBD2,CASSPSGSVRDEQYF,TGTGCCAGCAGCCCGAGCGGGAGCGTACGCGACGAGCAGTACTTC
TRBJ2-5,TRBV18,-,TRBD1,CASSPTGGWETQYF,TGTGCCAGCTCACCGACAGGGGGCTGGGAGACCCAGTACTTC
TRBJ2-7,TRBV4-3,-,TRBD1,CASSQDRTGGDEQYF,TGCGCCAGCAGCCAAGATAGGACAGGGGGCGACGAGCAGTACTTC
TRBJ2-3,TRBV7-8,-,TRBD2,CASSSPLADKEDTQYF,TGTGCCAGCAGCTCCCCCCTAGCGGACAAGGAGGATACGCAGTATTTT
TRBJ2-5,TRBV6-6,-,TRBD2,CASRKLFAGVQETQYF,TGTGCCAGCAGAAAGCTGTTTGCGGGAGTCCAAGAGACCCAGTACTTC
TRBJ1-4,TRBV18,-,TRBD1,CASSLDRSDEKLFF,TGTGCCAGCTCGCTGGACAGGAGCGATGAAAAACTGTTTTTT
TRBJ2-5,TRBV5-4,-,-,CASSPRLGSQETQYF,TGTGCCAGCAGCCCCAGACTAGGATCCCAAGAGACCCAGTACTTC
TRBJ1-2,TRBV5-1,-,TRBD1,CASSWSGQGLLGYTF,TGCGCCAGCAGCTGGTCGGGACAGGGTTTATTAGGCTACACCTTC
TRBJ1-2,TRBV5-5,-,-,CASSLTGLRTLTFGYTF,TGTGCCAGCAGCTTGACAGGGTTACGGACCCTAACTTTTGGCTACACCTTC
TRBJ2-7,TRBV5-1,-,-,CASREVVGAYEQYF,TGCGCCAGCAGGGAGGTGGTCGGGGCCTACGAGCAGTACTTC
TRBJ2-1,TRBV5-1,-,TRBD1,CASRAGTEGNEQFF,TGCGCCAGCAGAGCCGGGACAGAGGGCAATGAGCAGTTCTTC
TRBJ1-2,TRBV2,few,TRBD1,CASMTGNGYTF,TGTGCCAGTATGACAGGGAATGGCTACACCTTC
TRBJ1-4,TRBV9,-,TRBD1,CASSARTGGANEKLFF,TGTGCCAGCAGCGCCCGGACAGGGGGCGCGAATGAAAAACTGTTTTTT
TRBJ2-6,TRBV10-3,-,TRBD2,CAISDLTSGASSGANVLTF,TGTGCCATCAGTGACCTCACTAGCGGGGCTTCCTCTGGGGCCAACGTCCTGACTTTC
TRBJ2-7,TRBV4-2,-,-,CASSQDSPHRDFSYEQYF,TGTGCCAGCAGCCAAGACTCTCCTCATCGGGATTTTTCCTACGAGCAGTACTTC
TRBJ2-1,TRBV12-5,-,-,CASGFARREQFF,TGTGCTAGTGGTTTTGCCCGCAGGGAGCAGTTCTTC
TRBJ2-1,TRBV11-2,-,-,CASSYSVVDEQFF,TGTGCCAGCAGTTATTCGGTCGTGGATGAGCAGTTCTTC